What follows is one T cell receptor (beta chain) and its context. This specimen belongs to a study of OX40 agonist ivuxolimab in advanced cancers. CDR1 SGHRS and CDR2 YFSETQ come from the germline V gene. Germline trimming cut 0 bases from V and 3 bases from J; bases unmatched to any gene: 9. The CDR3 consists of 16 residues. TCRdb keeps only in-frame clones here, not all; method: immunoSEQ multiplex PCR. The sample holds about 72,000 clones; roughly 89% are singletons and the top ten take about an eighth. The starting material was CD4+ or CD8+ T cells sorted from blood, obtained in a trial of the OX40 agonist ivuxolimab. The genes are TRBV5-1 and TRBJ2-7; 7 bases are shared with TRBD1. The source of this sequence is an adult with an advanced solid tumor such as melanoma, head and neck, liver or kidney cancer. CDR3 sequence reads: CASSLGGQQGIYEQYF. As DNA, the CDR3 is TGCGCCAGCAGCTTGGGGGGACAACAGGGGATCTACGAGCAGTACTTC.